The sequence of this TCR beta chain was determined in a study of control samples from healthy donors and cancer patients (TCRdb year 2020). Regarding this clone: Its binding antigen is unknown. No quality values exist for individual bases; no much larger clone is one base distant.

The library was generated by the immunoSEQ multiplex PCR assay. The source is immuneACCESS, and TCRdb retained only in-frame sequences with V and J called. Part of the clones is not carried over; for the studies checked, unresolved V genes explain less than half of this, and the remainder is unexplained. The sample contains some 160,000 clones, 90% to 95% of them found a single time. The leading ten clones occupy about 0.73% of the sample. This receptor was taken from a woman in her twenties or thirties in good health. Sequencing input: blood.

At the DNA level, the sequence is TGTGCCAGCAGTGACAGGTATAGCAATCAGCCCCAGCATTTT. Protein translation: CASSDRYSNQPQHF. The sequence joins TRBV2 to TRBJ1-5, with no confidently assigned D gene. V gives up 3 bases and J gives up 0 bases, and the segment between their germline ends measures 6 bases. Via the germline V gene, CDR1 is SNHLY and CDR2 FYNNEI. CDR3 length: 14 amino acids, cysteine to phenylalanine. Only CDR3 DNA remains: 42 bases, in frame from the first base.